One sample yielded the 5 T cell receptor beta chains listed below, sequenced in a study of T cells after yellow fever vaccination. TCRdb processed the 5' RACE reads anew with MiXCR; each CDR3 protein has one entry. In the table there are a few hundred thousand distinct CDR3 sequences, less than 9.5% of which are singletons. Sequences were derived from CD4+ T cells sorted from PBMCs, sampled 5 days after the yellow fever booster vaccination. Source of these receptors: a man younger than 30 who received the YFV17D yellow fever vaccine.

The CDR3 DNA follows: TGCAGTGCTAGAGCCACAGGAAGCAATGAGCAGTTCTTC. Encoded protein: CSARATGSNEQFF. The chain joins TRBV20-1 to TRBJ2-1; weak D call: TRBD1 (5 bases). The germline V gene has CDR1 DFQATT and CDR2 SNEGSKA (reference sequence). The CDR3 sequence is 13 residues long. Trimming took off 1 base at V and 6 bases at J, with 10 bases between the two ends.

This clonotype was counted many times. The junction departs from the called germline gene at one end, perhaps through a read error. This chain uses TRBV23-1 with TRBJ1-5; D uncertain. TRBV23-1 is an ORF, with its function uncertain. CDR3 length equals 9 residues. CDR3 in DNA: TGCGCCAGCATTCAGCCCCAGCATTTT. This codes for CASIQPQHF.

Many counts were recorded for this clonotype. The chain joins TRBV5-6 to TRBJ2-7, with TRBD2 identical over 8 bases. The CDR3 runs to 13 residues. Per the germline V gene, CDR1 is SGHDT and CDR2 is YYEEEE. The CDR3 sequence is CASSLKGLAKLGV. The CDR3 nucleotides read TGTGCCAGCAGCTTGAAAGGACTAGCAAAACTCGGAGTC.

This clonotype has more than one count but fewer than ten. The rearrangement uses TRBV5-1 and TRBJ1-2, with TRBD1 as a possible D gene (5 bases). Germline V gene lookup returns CDR1 SGHRS and CDR2 YFSETQ. CDR3 size: 14 residues. V gave up 4 bases and J gave up 4 bases, with 14 bases separating them. The CDR3: CASSERSDSYGYTF. CDR3 coding DNA: TGCGCCAGCAGCGAGAGGTCTGACAGCTATGGCTACACCTTC. The whole variable domain, remainder taken from reference TRBV5-1 and TRBJ1-2, is KAGVTQTPRYLIKTRGQQVTLSCSPISGHRSVSWYQQTPGQGLQFLFEYFSETQRNKGNFPGRFSGRQFSNSRSEMNVSTLELGDSALYLCASSERSDSYGYTFGSGTRLTVV.

V and J are TRBV30 and TRBJ2-7, with a tentative D call TRBD1 (5 bases). Germline CDR1 and CDR2: GTSNPN and SVGIG (reference sequence). Trimming pared 1 base from V and 3 bases from J, leaving 7 bases between. The CDR3 runs to 12 residues. The CDR3 nucleotides read TGTGCCTGGAGTGGCCAGGGCTACGAGCAGTACTTC. Protein product: CAWSGQGYEQYF.